This T cell receptor (beta chain) was sequenced during a study of shared clonotypes between healthy human individuals. Study in general: Aged between 18 and 49, the donors were a couple of women and a few men. Overall study findings and caveats: Across subsets, estimated richness was generally greater for naive than for memory populations.

Germline V gene lookup returns CDR1 MDHEN and CDR2 SYDVKM. Trimming took 7 bases from V and 8 from J, leaving 20 bases between them. The CDR3 has 14 residues. Details on this clone: Its antigen is as yet unknown.

Only in-frame clones appear in the TCRdb table, and some are missing; sequencing was by immunoSEQ multiplex PCR. The sample lists more than 500,000 clones, 95% seen once, with 0.11% in the top ten. Naive CD8 cells lacked CD45RO, underwent positive selection for CCR7 and left out terminally differentiated effector memory CD45RA+ cells. V and J are TRBV28 and TRBJ1-2; TRBD1 might be the D (5 bases). Sequencing used naive CD8+ T cells sorted from blood. This receptor was obtained from a woman younger than 45 in good health. CDR3 DNA sequence: TGTGCCAGCACATTGGGGGGAGTGAAGGAGGGCTACACCTTC. It is translated as CASTLGGVKEGYTF.